A selection of T cell receptor beta chains follows, all from one sample in a study of blood T cell repertoires in COVID-19. The protocol was immunoSEQ multiplex PCR, while the TCRdb copy is restricted to in-frame clones and leaves out a portion. The table records tens of thousands of clones, 70% to 90% of them present only once. The sample comprised peripheral blood. All receptors derive from a man in his 70s with active or convalescent COVID-19. The CDR3 runs from the conserved cysteine through the conserved F or W.

>TRBJ2-3|TRBV19
CASSIPRGGADTQYF
>TRBJ1-1|TRBV9
CASSVAGGGTEAFF
>TRBJ1-1|TRBV20-1
CSPRVAEAFF
>TRBJ1-4|TRBV27
CASSSGQALREKLFF
>TRBJ1-5|TRBV12-3/TRBV12-4
CASSFTHGQPQHF
>TRBJ2-7|TRBV5-1
CASSLAEVGVVQYF
>TRBJ2-5|TRBV10-3
CAISANRESRETQYF
>TRBJ1-2|TRBV5-4
CASSLSGGQGGNYGYTF
>TRBJ1-1|TRBV7-8
CASSPRTGSNTEAFF
>TRBJ1-4|TRBV7-2
CASSLGGNEKLFF
>TRBJ2-5|TRBV7-2
CASIPSAAAQETQYF
>TRBJ1-1|TRBV11-2
CASSLEYPTEAFF
>TRBJ2-5|TRBV7-2
CATGLGGETQYF
>TRBJ1-2|TRBV4-2
CASSPEADRINYGYTF
>TRBJ2-3|TRBV6-1
CASSVAAGVFSTDTQYF
>TRBJ2-5|TRBV5-6
CASSLVASQETQYF
>TRBJ2-7|TRBV5-5
CASSLVEDGDYEQYF
>TRBJ2-3|TRBV29-1
CSVEGKGSTDTQYF
>TRBJ1-6|TRBV30
CASRQGIGNSPLHF
>TRBJ1-5|TRBV2
CASSGAHASNQPQHF
>TRBJ2-3|TRBV28
CASSFLSGTDTQYF
>TRBJ1-6|TRBV2
CASRDDRTNSPLHF
>TRBJ1-2|TRBV28
CASTPRGAEPGRTLYGYTF
>TRBJ2-5|TRBV24-1
CATSGSSPRGETQYF
>TRBJ2-1|TRBV4-1
CASSQDRASSYNEQFF
>TRBJ1-4|TRBV5-6
CASTHGRTPNEKLFF
>TRBJ1-1|TRBV10-2
CASCRDRVSTEAFF
>TRBJ1-1|TRBV3-1/TRBV3-2
CASSHRGGTEAFF
>TRBJ1-1|TRBV18
CASSVGTQGNTEAFF
>TRBJ1-4|TRBV19
CATTGAGLNEKLFF
>TRBJ2-1|TRBV24-1
CATASGTGVTNEQFF
>TRBJ2-2|TRBV18
CASSFGLASTGELFF